The next 8 T cell receptor beta chains were all read from a single sample in a study of blood T cell repertoires in COVID-19. This table comes from immunoSEQ multiplex PCR, and its TCRdb copy is limited to in-frame clones, with some not included. The data hold about 350,000 clones, with 89% observed a single time. Sequenced material: peripheral blood. The receptors shown here come from a woman aged 60-70 years with COVID-19, enrolled during active disease.

The V call is TRBV7-6, the J call TRBJ1-2; maybe TRBD1 (5 bases). CDR1 SGHVS and CDR2 FNYEAQ come from the germline V gene. This CDR3 is 15 amino acids long. Trimming took off 5 bases at V and 2 bases at J, with 15 bases between the two ends. The CDR3 protein is CASSALGLSNYGYTF. CDR3 bases: TGTGCCAGCAGCGCCCTGGGACTTTCCAACTATGGCTACACCTTC. The whole variable domain, filled in from reference TRBV7-6 and TRBJ1-2, reads GAGVSQSPRYKVTKRGQDVALRCDPISGHVSLYWYRQALGQGPEFLTYFNYEAQQDKSGLPNDRFSAERPEGSISTLTIQRTEQRDSAMYRCASSALGLSNYGYTFGSGTRLTVV.

The CDR3 coding sequence is TGTGCCAGCCAGGGCGTAGGGACAGGGGACTCTGGTGCTTTCTTT. It translates to CASQGVGTGDSGAFF. This sequence joins TRBV27 and TRBJ1-1; 10 bases line up with TRBD1. Germline loops: CDR1 MNHEY, CDR2 SMNVEV (reference sequence). This CDR3 contains 15 residues. V lost 8 bases and J lost 11; bases outside the gene matches: 17.

V is TRBV7-9 and J is TRBJ2-5, with 7 nucleotides matching TRBD2. With 5 bases clipped from V and 2 bases from J, the junction kept 2 bases outside the gene matches. This CDR3 has 13 residues. The V gene's germline CDR1 is SEHNR and CDR2 FQNEAQ (reference sequence). The CDR3 coding sequence is TGTGCCAGCAGCCGCGGGAGACAAGAGACCCAGTACTTC. Protein: CASSRGRQETQYF.

This clone came up many times. The V call is TRBV19, the J call TRBJ1-1, with 7 bases fitting TRBD1. The CDR3 loop spans 13 amino acids. Unmatched junction bases numbered 4, after V lost 6 bases and J lost 3 bases. Germline CDR1 and CDR2: LNHDA and SQIVND (reference sequence). The DNA for the CDR3 is TGTGCCAGTAGGGAGGGGGCGTACACTGAAGCTTTCTTT. Amino acids: CASREGAYTEAFF.

The CDR3 loop reads CSASTDRGRREKLFF. The CDR3 bases are TGCAGTGCTAGTACTGACAGGGGGCGGCGGGAAAAACTGTTTTTT. This sequence joins TRBV20-1 and TRBJ1-4; 10 bases fit TRBD1. V was pared by 3 bases and J by 8 bases, with 9 bases of the junction left unmatched. This CDR3 is 15 amino acids long. CDR1 and CDR2 (germline): DFQATT, SNEGSKA (reference sequence).

The rearrangement links TRBV20-1 to TRBJ1-2; maybe TRBD1 (5 bases). Germline CDR1 and CDR2: DFQATT and SNEGSKA (reference sequence). CDR3 length equals 11 residues. DNA for the CDR3: TGCAGGTGGGGGGGAGACTATGGCTACACCTTC. It specifies CRWGGDYGYTF.

V and J are TRBV11-2 and TRBJ1-1; 9 bases are a match to TRBD1. Trimming removed 5 bases from V and 4 bases from J; junction bases left unmatched: 5. The CDR3 totals 14 residues. CDR1 and CDR2 from the germline V gene are SGHAT and FQNNGV. The DNA for the CDR3 is TGTGCCAGCAGCGCGGTGACAGGGGGCACTGAAGCTTTCTTT. This encodes CASSAVTGGTEAFF.

The rearrangement joins TRBV3-1 (or the pseudogene TRBV3-2) to TRBJ1-2; TRBD1 might be the D (6 bases). V was clipped by 6 bases and J by 8 bases, with 16 bases between them. The germline V gene encodes CDR1 LGHDT and CDR2 YNNKEL (reference sequence). This CDR3 spans 13 amino acids. The CDR3 protein is CASSHQGREGYTF. CDR3 sequence (DNA): TGTGCCAGCAGTCATCAGGGGAGGGAAGGCTACACCTTC.